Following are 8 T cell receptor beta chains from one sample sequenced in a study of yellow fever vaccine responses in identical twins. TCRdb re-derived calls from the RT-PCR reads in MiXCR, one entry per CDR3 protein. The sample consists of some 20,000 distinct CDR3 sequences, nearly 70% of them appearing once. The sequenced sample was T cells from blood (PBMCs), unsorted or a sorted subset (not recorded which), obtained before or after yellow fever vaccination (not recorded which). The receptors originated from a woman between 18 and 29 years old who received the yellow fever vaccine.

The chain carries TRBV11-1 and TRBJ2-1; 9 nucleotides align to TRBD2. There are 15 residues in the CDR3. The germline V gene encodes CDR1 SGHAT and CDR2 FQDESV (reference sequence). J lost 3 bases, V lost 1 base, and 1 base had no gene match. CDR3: CASSLGLAVYNEQFF. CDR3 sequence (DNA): TGTGCCAGCAGCTTAGGACTAGCGGTCTACAATGAGCAGTTCTTC.

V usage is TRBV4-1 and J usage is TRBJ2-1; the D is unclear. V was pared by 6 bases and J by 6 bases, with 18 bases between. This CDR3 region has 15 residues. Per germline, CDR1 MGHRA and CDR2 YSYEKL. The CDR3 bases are TGCGCCAGCAGTCTTACAGATAATCGGAGCAATGAGCAGTTCTTC. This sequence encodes CASSLTDNRSNEQFF.

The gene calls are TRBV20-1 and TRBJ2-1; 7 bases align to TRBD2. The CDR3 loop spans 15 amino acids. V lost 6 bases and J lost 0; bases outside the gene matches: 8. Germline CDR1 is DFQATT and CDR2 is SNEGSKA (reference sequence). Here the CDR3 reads CSAAGPPSSYNEQFF. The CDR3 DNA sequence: TGCAGTGCAGCGGGACCCCCGAGCTCCTACAATGAGCAGTTCTTC.

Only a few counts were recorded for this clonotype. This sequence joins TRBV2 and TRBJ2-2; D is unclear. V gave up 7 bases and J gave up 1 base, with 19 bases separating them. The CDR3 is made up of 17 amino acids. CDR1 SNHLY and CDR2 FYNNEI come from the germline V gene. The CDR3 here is CASTLESVRLNTGELFF. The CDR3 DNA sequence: TGTGCCAGCACCCTAGAAAGCGTTCGACTGAACACCGGGGAGCTGTTTTTT.

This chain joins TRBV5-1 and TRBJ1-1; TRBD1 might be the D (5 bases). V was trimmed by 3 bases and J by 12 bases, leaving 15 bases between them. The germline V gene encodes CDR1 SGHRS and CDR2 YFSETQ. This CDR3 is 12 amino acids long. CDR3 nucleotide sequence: TGCGCCAGCAGCTGGGGGGGGACGACGCCTTTCTTT. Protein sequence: CASSWGGTTPFF.

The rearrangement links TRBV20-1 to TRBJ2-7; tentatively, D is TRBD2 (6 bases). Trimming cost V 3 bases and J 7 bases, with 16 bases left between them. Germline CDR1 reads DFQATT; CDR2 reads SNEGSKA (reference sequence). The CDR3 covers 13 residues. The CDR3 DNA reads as TGCAGTGCTAGGGAGCCAGGAGGGAAGGAGCAGTACTTC. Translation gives CSAREPGGKEQYF.

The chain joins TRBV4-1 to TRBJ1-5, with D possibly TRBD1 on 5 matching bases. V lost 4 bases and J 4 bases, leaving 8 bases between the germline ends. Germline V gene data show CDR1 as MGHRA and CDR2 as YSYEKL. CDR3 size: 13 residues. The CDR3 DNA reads TGCGCCAGCAGCCGGCAGGGAAATCAGCCCCAGCATTTT. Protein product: CASSRQGNQPQHF.

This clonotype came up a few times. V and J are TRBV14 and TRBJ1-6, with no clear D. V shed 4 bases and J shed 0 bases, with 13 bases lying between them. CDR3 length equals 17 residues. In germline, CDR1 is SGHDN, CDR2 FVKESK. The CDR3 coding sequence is TGTGCCAGCAGCCGCCCTTATCGGGGCTCCTATAATTCACCCCTCCACTTT. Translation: CASSRPYRGSYNSPLHF.